This is a list of T cell receptor beta chains from one sample in a study of blood T cell repertoires in COVID-19. Generated by immunoSEQ multiplex PCR, the TCRdb table keeps only in-frame clones and is missing some. The sample holds about 56,000 clones, almost 85% seen once. Sequencing was done on a sample of peripheral blood. All receptors derive from a man in his 60s with COVID-19, enrolled during active disease. Both conserved end residues are part of each CDR3. The order of the fields is V gene, J gene, clone size, D gene, CDR3 DNA, CDR3 protein. A D gene is named only where the DNA matches it firmly. Size values are once, few and many counts, or a class for expanded clones, and some rows have none.

TRBV7-9	TRBJ2-4	NA	TRBD2	TGTGCCAGCAGCTTGGGACTAGCGCAGGTAGCCAAAAACATTCAGTACTTC	CASSLGLAQVAKNIQYF
TRBV7-3	TRBJ1-1	NA	TRBD1	TGTGCCAGCAGCACAACGGGGGACAGGGGGAATACTGAAGCTTTCTTT	CASSTTGDRGNTEAFF
TRBV6-5	TRBJ2-1	NA	NA	TGTGCCAGCAGTTACTCCTCAATTAGCTCCTACAATGAGCAGTTCTTC	CASSYSSISSYNEQFF
TRBV10-1	TRBJ2-1	NA	TRBD2	TGCGCCAGCAGTCGTACTGGGACTACCTACAATGAGCAGTTCTTC	CASSRTGTTYNEQFF
TRBV5-1	TRBJ2-5	NA	TRBD2	TGCGCCAGCAGCCCGGGACTAGCGGGAGGGTCGGAGACCCAGTACTTC	CASSPGLAGGSETQYF
TRBV27	TRBJ1-6	NA	TRBD1	TGTGCCAGCAGGCTCGGACAGGGTAGTTCACCCCTCCACTTT	CASRLGQGSSPLHF
TRBV5-5	TRBJ2-7	NA	TRBD2	TGTGCCAGCAGCGCGGGGGGTATTCTGGTCGGCGAGCAGTACTTC	CASSAGGILVGEQYF
TRBV11-2	TRBJ2-7	NA	TRBD1	TGTGCCAGCAGCTCCGGGACAGGGTCCTACGAGCAGTACTTC	CASSSGTGSYEQYF
TRBV7-9	TRBJ1-3	NA	NA	TGTGCCAGCAGCCCCCCTGCTGGAAACACCATATATTTT	CASSPPAGNTIYF
TRBV11-3	TRBJ2-7	NA	TRBD2	TGTGCCAGCAGCTTGGTCAAGCGGGGTTCCTACGAGCAGTACTTC	CASSLVKRGSYEQYF
TRBV29-1	TRBJ2-2	NA	TRBD2	TGCAGCGTGCGCCTAGGACTAGCGGGGGGCCCCTTTATCGTAACCGGGGAGCTGTTTTTT	CSVRLGLAGGPFIVTGELFF
TRBV28	TRBJ2-7	NA	TRBD1	TGTGCCAGCAGCTCGGGGGGGGACAGGGGCTCCTACGAGCAGTACTTC	CASSSGGDRGSYEQYF
TRBV21-1	TRBJ1-2	few	NA	TGTGCCAGCAGCAAAGCTGGGGACAGGGAGGCCATAAGGCACTCTGGCTACACCTTC	CASSKAGDREAIRHSGYTF
TRBV11-2	TRBJ1-1	few	NA	TGTGCCAGCAGCTTAGGGGTGAGGCGGTTGAACACTGAAGCTTTCTTT	CASSLGVRRLNTEAFF
TRBV2	TRBJ2-7	few	TRBD1	TGTGCCAGCAGGACCGGGACAGGGCCCGGTGAGCAGTACTTC	CASRTGTGPGEQYF
TRBV4-1	TRBJ1-1	once	NA	TGCGCCAGCAGCCAAGATCGCAGTAAGAACACTGAAGCTTTCTTT	CASSQDRSKNTEAFF
TRBV28	TRBJ1-3	NA	NA	TGTGCCAGCAGTTTAGGTACAGGCCTAGGGAACACCATATATTTT	CASSLGTGLGNTIYF
TRBV5-4	TRBJ2-3	once	TRBD2	TGTGCCAGCAGCTTCCAGCGGGGGGGAGGCACAGATACGCAGTATTTT	CASSFQRGGGTDTQYF
TRBV25-1	TRBJ2-5	NA	TRBD2	TGTGCCAGCAGTGAAGCCGGACTAGCGGGACTGCGGACCCAGTACTTC	CASSEAGLAGLRTQYF
TRBV4-1	TRBJ1-1	many	NA	TGCGCCAGCAGCCCCCGGGAGATTACTGAAGCTTTCTTT	CASSPREITEAFF
TRBV11-1	TRBJ2-1	NA	NA	TGTGCCAGCAGCTTAACTGAGTGGGCCGGCTACAATGAGCAGTTCTTC	CASSLTEWAGYNEQFF
TRBV10-1	TRBJ2-5	NA	NA	TGCGCCAGCAGTGAGTCGCTAGGACAAGAGACCCAGTACTTC	CASSESLGQETQYF
TRBV2	TRBJ2-1	few	TRBD2	TGTGCCAGCTCCCGGGGGGGCGTCGGACCTCGACAGTTCTTC	CASSRGGVGPRQFF
TRBV6-5	TRBJ1-2	NA	TRBD1	TGTGCCAGCAGTCCGGACAGGTCTAACTATGGCTACACCTTC	CASSPDRSNYGYTF
TRBV9	TRBJ2-1	NA	TRBD1	TGTGCCAGCAGCGGCGGGACAGGGGTGTACAATGAGCAGTTCTTC	CASSGGTGVYNEQFF
TRBV10-3	TRBJ1-2	NA	TRBD1	TGTGCCATCAGTGGAACCCGGGACAGGGGGCCGGAGGGTTATGGCTACACCTTC	CAISGTRDRGPEGYGYTF
TRBV28	TRBJ1-6	NA	NA	TGTGCCAGCAGTTTATACCCCGCGGAGTCGCCCCTCCACTTT	CASSLYPAESPLHF
TRBV7-3	TRBJ2-2	NA	TRBD2	TGTGCCAGCAGCGGGGGCAGCGGGAGGATAGGCGGGGAGCTGTTTTTT	CASSGGSGRIGGELFF
TRBV6-2/TRBV6-3	TRBJ2-7	NA	NA	TGTGCCAGCACCCCCGCTTTTGTGGGGGCGAGACCCTACGAGCAGTACTTC	CASTPAFVGARPYEQYF
TRBV7-9	TRBJ2-2	NA	NA	TGTGCCAGCAGCCTAGATGGAGGCGGGGAGCTGTTTTTT	CASSLDGGGELFF
TRBV19	TRBJ1-5	NA	NA	TGTGCCAGTACGGACTGGGAGGGCCGCCTTTACAATCAGCCCCAGCATTTT	CASTDWEGRLYNQPQHF
TRBV28	TRBJ1-2	NA	NA	TGTGCCAGCAGTTTAAGGGAGGATGGCTACACCTTC	CASSLREDGYTF
TRBV4-2	TRBJ2-3	NA	TRBD2	TGTGCCAGCAGCCAGAGTAGCGGGGGGCCCGTCACAGATACGCAGTATTTT	CASSQSSGGPVTDTQYF
TRBV5-1	TRBJ2-7	NA	NA	TGCGCCAGCAGCCGTGACTTATTCTCGGGAGAGCAGTACTTC	CASSRDLFSGEQYF
TRBV15	TRBJ2-2	once	TRBD1	TGTGCCACCAGCAGTAGACTACTTTCAGGACAGGGGGCGAACACCGGGGAGCTGTTTTTT	CATSSRLLSGQGANTGELFF
TRBV3-1/TRBV3-2	TRBJ2-5	NA	NA	TGTGCCAGCAGCCTACCAGCGGTGGGGAAAGAGACCCAGTACTTC	CASSLPAVGKETQYF
TRBV29-1	TRBJ2-7	NA	NA	TGCAGCGTTCTGCGGGCACAGGAGCAGTACTTC	CSVLRAQEQYF
TRBV2	TRBJ1-1	NA	NA	TGTGCCACCGAGGCCCTAGGGAACACTGAAGCTTTCTTT	CATEALGNTEAFF
TRBV24-1	TRBJ2-6	NA	NA	TGTGCCACCAGTGACCGTGGGACAAACCTACCTGGGGCCAACGTCCTGACTTTC	CATSDRGTNLPGANVLTF
TRBV2	TRBJ1-3	NA	NA	TGTGCCAGCAGTACATCCTCTGGAAACACCATATATTTT	CASSTSSGNTIYF
TRBV5-6	TRBJ2-1	NA	NA	TGTGCCAGCAGCTTCGGCAATGAGCAGTTCTTC	CASSFGNEQFF
TRBV4-1	TRBJ2-2	NA	NA	TGCGCCAGCAGCCCAGCGGACCATAACACCGGGGAGCTGTTTTTT	CASSPADHNTGELFF
TRBV30	TRBJ2-3	NA	NA	TGTGCCTGGAGTTCTCTTGAGGGGGGCACAGATACGCAGTATTTT	CAWSSLEGGTDTQYF
TRBV7-3	TRBJ2-3	NA	NA	TGTGCCAGCAGCTTTAAAAACACAGATACGCAGTATTTT	CASSFKNTDTQYF
TRBV18	TRBJ2-3	few	NA	TGTGCCAGCTCAGCAGAACGCGGAACAGATACGCAGTATTTT	CASSAERGTDTQYF
TRBV10-3	TRBJ2-5	NA	TRBD1	TGTGCCATCAGTGCCGGGACAGCCGCCGGGGAGACCCAGTACTTC	CAISAGTAAGETQYF
TRBV18	TRBJ1-5	NA	TRBD1	TGTGCCAGCTCCCGGCCGGGACAGCCAAATCAGCCCCAGCATTTT	CASSRPGQPNQPQHF
TRBV7-9	TRBJ2-1	NA	TRBD2	TGTGCCAGCAGCGCGAGACTAGCGGGAGTTCCCAATGAGCAGTTCTTC	CASSARLAGVPNEQFF
TRBV27	TRBJ1-2	NA	NA	TGTGCCAGCAGAGATCAGGTCGACTATGGCTACACCTTC	CASRDQVDYGYTF
TRBV6-2/TRBV6-3	TRBJ2-5	NA	TRBD2	TGTGCCAGCAGCACAACCGGGACTAGTGAAGAGACCCAGTACTTC	CASSTTGTSEETQYF
TRBV2	TRBJ2-5	NA	TRBD1	TGTGCCAGCTGGGGACAGGCCAAAGAGACCCAGTACTTC	CASWGQAKETQYF
TRBV2	TRBJ2-2	NA	NA	TGTGCCAGCAGCGGGAACTTTGACACCGGGGAGCTGTTTTTT	CASSGNFDTGELFF
TRBV4-2	TRBJ1-5	once	NA	TGTGCCAGCAGCTCGTTTGACAGGTCGGTTCAGCCCCAGCATTTT	CASSSFDRSVQPQHF
TRBV9	TRBJ1-1	NA	NA	TGTGCCAGCAGCGTAGTATCGGGGGGAAGCGCGGAAGCTTTCTTT	CASSVVSGGSAEAFF